These T cell receptor beta chains were read from a single sample in a study of OX40 agonist ivuxolimab in advanced cancers. Some clones are missing from TCRdb's copy, which holds only in-frame ones; the method was immunoSEQ multiplex PCR. The data hold 20,000 to 25,000 clones, with less than 90% observed a single time. The source material was CD4+ or CD8+ T cells sorted from blood, sampled in a trial of the OX40 agonist ivuxolimab. The receptors originated from an adult with an advanced solid tumor such as melanoma, head and neck, liver or kidney cancer. Both conserved end residues are part of each CDR3. A D gene is named only where the DNA matches it firmly. Clone sizes are given selectively: once, few, many, or a class where the clone is expanded.

clone size: NA; V gene: TRBV27; J gene: TRBJ2-7; D gene: TRBD1; CDR3 DNA: TGTGCCAGCAGCGACAGGGGCGATCTGGGCGAGCAGTACTTC; CDR3 protein: CASSDRGDLGEQYF
clone size: NA; V gene: TRBV19; J gene: TRBJ1-1; D gene: NA; CDR3 DNA: TGTCCAGCTACCCTCAACACTGAAGCTTTCTTT; CDR3 protein: CPATLNTEAFF
clone size: NA; V gene: TRBV27; J gene: TRBJ1-1; D gene: NA; CDR3 DNA: TGTGCCAGCAGTTTCCAGGGGCGGTGGAACACTGAAGCTTTCTTT; CDR3 protein: CASSFQGRWNTEAFF
clone size: few; V gene: TRBV7-9; J gene: TRBJ2-3; D gene: NA; CDR3 DNA: TGTGCCAGCAGCTTACCCAGACTTGGAGATACGCAGTATTTT; CDR3 protein: CASSLPRLGDTQYF
clone size: NA; V gene: TRBV2; J gene: TRBJ2-1; D gene: NA; CDR3 DNA: TGTGCCAGCAGTGAAGCGTGGGGGGGCACCTCCTACAATGAGCAGTTCTTC; CDR3 protein: CASSEAWGGTSYNEQFF
clone size: NA; V gene: TRBV27; J gene: TRBJ1-1; D gene: NA; CDR3 DNA: TGTGCCAGCAGTTTAGGCGGGGACCACACTGAAGCTTTCTTT; CDR3 protein: CASSLGGDHTEAFF
clone size: few; V gene: TRBV7-9; J gene: TRBJ1-3; D gene: NA; CDR3 DNA: TGTGCCAGCAGCGCGCCGGGTTCTGGAAACACCATATATTTT; CDR3 protein: CASSAPGSGNTIYF
clone size: NA; V gene: TRBV11-2; J gene: TRBJ2-7; D gene: NA; CDR3 DNA: TGTGCCAGCGGCTTGCCAGGGCCGTCCTACGAGCAGTACTTC; CDR3 protein: CASGLPGPSYEQYF
clone size: NA; V gene: TRBV5-1; J gene: TRBJ1-1; D gene: NA; CDR3 DNA: TGCGCCAGCAGCTTGTATGGGGCTCAAGCGAACACTGAAGCTTTCTTT; CDR3 protein: CASSLYGAQANTEAFF
clone size: NA; V gene: TRBV9; J gene: TRBJ1-1; D gene: NA; CDR3 DNA: TGTGCCAGCAGCGTAGAGATGGGGGGGAACACTGAAGCTTTCTTT; CDR3 protein: CASSVEMGGNTEAFF
clone size: NA; V gene: TRBV5-6; J gene: TRBJ2-7; D gene: NA; CDR3 DNA: TGTGCCAGCAGCTTGTACAGCTACGAGCAGTACTTC; CDR3 protein: CASSLYSYEQYF
clone size: NA; V gene: TRBV4-1; J gene: TRBJ1-1; D gene: NA; CDR3 DNA: TGCGCCAGCAGCCGAGACCTGGGGGACACTGAAGCTTTCTTT; CDR3 protein: CASSRDLGDTEAFF
clone size: once; V gene: TRBV27; J gene: TRBJ1-2; D gene: NA; CDR3 DNA: TGTGCCAGCAGTTTAGGGGGGTCCGGCTACACCTTC; CDR3 protein: CASSLGGSGYTF
clone size: once; V gene: TRBV27; J gene: TRBJ1-1; D gene: NA; CDR3 DNA: TGTGCCAGCAGTTACCAAGGGCAGGAAGCTTTCTTT; CDR3 protein: CASSYQGQEAFF
clone size: NA; V gene: TRBV6-1; J gene: TRBJ2-5; D gene: NA; CDR3 DNA: TGTGCCAGCAGCGAAGAGACATCTGGATGGGAGACCCAGTACTTC; CDR3 protein: CASSEETSGWETQYF
clone size: NA; V gene: TRBV10-2; J gene: TRBJ2-1; D gene: TRBD1; CDR3 DNA: TGCGCCAGCAGTGAGGGGACAGGGACGGGGCATGAGCAGTTCTTC; CDR3 protein: CASSEGTGTGHEQFF
clone size: NA; V gene: TRBV6-5; J gene: TRBJ2-7; D gene: TRBD2; CDR3 DNA: TGTGCCAGCAGTTATGAGACTAGCGGGGGCCCCAAGCACTTC; CDR3 protein: CASSYETSGGPKHF
clone size: NA; V gene: TRBV4-1; J gene: TRBJ1-1; D gene: TRBD1; CDR3 DNA: TGCGCCAGCAGCCATGGACAGGGGAACTCTGAAGCTTTCTTT; CDR3 protein: CASSHGQGNSEAFF
clone size: NA; V gene: TRBV15; J gene: TRBJ2-1; D gene: TRBD2; CDR3 DNA: TGTGCCACCAGCAGCCGTAGCGGGGGGGCGGGTGAGCAGTTCTTC; CDR3 protein: CATSSRSGGAGEQFF
clone size: NA; V gene: TRBV7-8; J gene: TRBJ1-1; D gene: TRBD1; CDR3 DNA: TGTGCCAGCAGCTTGGACAGGCTATTGGGCACTGAAGCTTTCTTT; CDR3 protein: CASSLDRLLGTEAFF
clone size: NA; V gene: TRBV7-9; J gene: TRBJ1-1; D gene: NA; CDR3 DNA: TGTGCCAGCAGCTTAAACGGCCCACCGAACACTGAAGCTTTCTTT; CDR3 protein: CASSLNGPPNTEAFF
clone size: NA; V gene: TRBV11-3; J gene: TRBJ2-1; D gene: NA; CDR3 DNA: TGTGCCAGCAGCTTACAGGGGGGAGACAATGAGCAGTTCTTC; CDR3 protein: CASSLQGGDNEQFF
clone size: NA; V gene: TRBV6-1; J gene: TRBJ2-3; D gene: TRBD2; CDR3 DNA: TGTGCCAGCACTTCCCTAGCGGGGGGACCAGATACGCAGTATTTT; CDR3 protein: CASTSLAGGPDTQYF
clone size: NA; V gene: TRBV4-3; J gene: TRBJ2-7; D gene: TRBD2; CDR3 DNA: TGCGCCAGCAGCCAAGGATGGGAGGGCTCCTACGAGCAGTACTTC; CDR3 protein: CASSQGWEGSYEQYF
clone size: NA; V gene: TRBV7-3; J gene: TRBJ2-3; D gene: TRBD2; CDR3 DNA: TGTGCCAGCAGCCCTGGACTAGCGGGATACACAGATACGCAGTATTTT; CDR3 protein: CASSPGLAGYTDTQYF
clone size: NA; V gene: TRBV5-6; J gene: TRBJ1-2; D gene: NA; CDR3 DNA: TGTGCCAGCAGCTTGGCCGTGACGAAGGATGGCTACACCTTC; CDR3 protein: CASSLAVTKDGYTF
clone size: NA; V gene: TRBV11-1; J gene: TRBJ2-1; D gene: NA; CDR3 DNA: TGTGCCAGCAGCATTCTCGTCGGGTACAATGAGCAGTTCTTC; CDR3 protein: CASSILVGYNEQFF
clone size: few; V gene: TRBV5-6; J gene: TRBJ2-4; D gene: TRBD1; CDR3 DNA: TGTGCCAGCAGCTCCGGGACAGGGAACATTCAGTACTTC; CDR3 protein: CASSSGTGNIQYF
clone size: NA; V gene: TRBV4-3; J gene: TRBJ1-5; D gene: NA; CDR3 DNA: TGCGCCAGCAGCCAAGGTCTCGCAGGGACGGTTCAGCCCCAGCATTTT; CDR3 protein: CASSQGLAGTVQPQHF
clone size: NA; V gene: TRBV4-3; J gene: TRBJ1-2; D gene: TRBD1; CDR3 DNA: TGCGCCAGCAGCCTTGGACAGGGAAGCGACTATGGCTACACCTTC; CDR3 protein: CASSLGQGSDYGYTF
clone size: few; V gene: TRBV5-1; J gene: TRBJ1-1; D gene: NA; CDR3 DNA: TGCGCCAGCAGCTTGAATTCTGCGCTCACTGAAGCTTTCTTT; CDR3 protein: CASSLNSALTEAFF
clone size: NA; V gene: TRBV27; J gene: TRBJ2-7; D gene: NA; CDR3 DNA: TGTGCCAGCAGTTTATCCTCCAGGGGGGGTGTTCGTGGCGAGCAGTACTTC; CDR3 protein: CASSLSSRGGVRGEQYF
clone size: NA; V gene: TRBV15; J gene: TRBJ2-5; D gene: NA; CDR3 DNA: TGTGCCACCAGCAGAGAAGAGGGAACAGGGCGAGAGACCCAGTACTTC; CDR3 protein: CATSREEGTGRETQYF
clone size: NA; V gene: TRBV7-8; J gene: TRBJ1-1; D gene: TRBD1; CDR3 DNA: TGTGCCAGCAGCTCGAACAGGGGGAGGACTGAAGCTTTCTTT; CDR3 protein: CASSSNRGRTEAFF
clone size: NA; V gene: TRBV11-2; J gene: TRBJ2-1; D gene: NA; CDR3 DNA: TGTGCCAGCGTAACGACTAACGACCCCGCTTTTCACGATGAGCAGTTCTTC; CDR3 protein: CASVTTNDPAFHDEQFF
clone size: NA; V gene: TRBV4-1; J gene: TRBJ2-1; D gene: TRBD1; CDR3 DNA: TGCGCCAGCAGCCAAGACGACAGGGCCGATGAGCAGTTCTTC; CDR3 protein: CASSQDDRADEQFF
clone size: NA; V gene: TRBV29-1; J gene: TRBJ2-7; D gene: TRBD1; CDR3 DNA: TGCAGCGTTGAAAGCTGGGGGACAGCGACCTACGAGCAGTACTTC; CDR3 protein: CSVESWGTATYEQYF